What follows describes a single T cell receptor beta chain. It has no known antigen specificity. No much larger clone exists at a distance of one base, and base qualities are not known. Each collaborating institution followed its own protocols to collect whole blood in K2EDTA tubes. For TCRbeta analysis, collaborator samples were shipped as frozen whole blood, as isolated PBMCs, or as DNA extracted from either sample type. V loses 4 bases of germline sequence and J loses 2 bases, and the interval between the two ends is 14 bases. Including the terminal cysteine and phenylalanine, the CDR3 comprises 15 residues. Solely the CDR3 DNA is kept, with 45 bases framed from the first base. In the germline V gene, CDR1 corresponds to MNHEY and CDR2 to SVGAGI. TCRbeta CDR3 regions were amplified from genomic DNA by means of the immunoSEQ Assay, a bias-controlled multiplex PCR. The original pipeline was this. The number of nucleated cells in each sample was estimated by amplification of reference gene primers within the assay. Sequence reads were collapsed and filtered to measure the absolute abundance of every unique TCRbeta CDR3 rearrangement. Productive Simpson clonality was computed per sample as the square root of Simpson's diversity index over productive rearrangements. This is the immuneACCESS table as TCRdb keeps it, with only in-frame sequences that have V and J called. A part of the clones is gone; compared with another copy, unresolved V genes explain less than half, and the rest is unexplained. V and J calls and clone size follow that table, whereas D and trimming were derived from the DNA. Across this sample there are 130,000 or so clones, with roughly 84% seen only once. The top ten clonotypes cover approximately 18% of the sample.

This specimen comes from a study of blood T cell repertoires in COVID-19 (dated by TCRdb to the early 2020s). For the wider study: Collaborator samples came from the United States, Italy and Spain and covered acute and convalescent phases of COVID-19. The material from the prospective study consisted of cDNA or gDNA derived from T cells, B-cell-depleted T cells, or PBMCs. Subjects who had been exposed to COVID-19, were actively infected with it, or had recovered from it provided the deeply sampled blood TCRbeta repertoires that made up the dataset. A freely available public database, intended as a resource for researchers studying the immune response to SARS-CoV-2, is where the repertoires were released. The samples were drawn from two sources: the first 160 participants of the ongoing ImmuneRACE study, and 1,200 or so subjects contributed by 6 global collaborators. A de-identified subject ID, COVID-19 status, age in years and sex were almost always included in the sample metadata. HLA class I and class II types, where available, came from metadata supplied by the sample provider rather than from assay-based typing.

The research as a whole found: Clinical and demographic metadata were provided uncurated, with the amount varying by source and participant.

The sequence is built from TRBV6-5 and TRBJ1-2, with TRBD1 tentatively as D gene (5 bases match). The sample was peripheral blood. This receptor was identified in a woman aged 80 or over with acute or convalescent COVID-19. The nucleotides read TGTGCCAGCAGTTCCCCGGGCAGGGCCAACTATGGCTACACCTTC. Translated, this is CASSSPGRANYGYTF.